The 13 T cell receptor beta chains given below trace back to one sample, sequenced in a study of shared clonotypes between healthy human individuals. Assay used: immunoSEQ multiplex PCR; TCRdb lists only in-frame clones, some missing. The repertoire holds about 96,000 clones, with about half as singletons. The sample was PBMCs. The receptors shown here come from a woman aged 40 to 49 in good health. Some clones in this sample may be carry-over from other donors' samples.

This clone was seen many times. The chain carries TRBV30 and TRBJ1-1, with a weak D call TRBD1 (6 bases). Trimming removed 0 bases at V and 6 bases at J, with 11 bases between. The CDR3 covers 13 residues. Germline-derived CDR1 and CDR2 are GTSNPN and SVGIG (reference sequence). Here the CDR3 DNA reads TGTGCCTGGAGTGTACAGGGTTCCTCTGAAGCTTTCTTT. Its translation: CAWSVQGSSEAFF.

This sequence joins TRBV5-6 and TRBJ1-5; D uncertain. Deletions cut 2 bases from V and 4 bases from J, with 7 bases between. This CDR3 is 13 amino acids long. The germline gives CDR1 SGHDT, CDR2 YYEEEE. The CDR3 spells CASSFGVNQPQHF. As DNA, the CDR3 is TGTGCCAGCAGCTTCGGGGTTAATCAGCCCCAGCATTTT.

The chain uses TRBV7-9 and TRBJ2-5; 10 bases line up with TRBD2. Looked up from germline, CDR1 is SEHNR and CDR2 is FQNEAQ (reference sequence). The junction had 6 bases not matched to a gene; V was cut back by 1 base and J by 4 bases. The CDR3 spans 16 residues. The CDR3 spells CASSLGSSGRGETQYF. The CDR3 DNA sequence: TGTGCCAGCAGCTTAGGATCTAGCGGGAGAGGAGAGACCCAGTACTTC.

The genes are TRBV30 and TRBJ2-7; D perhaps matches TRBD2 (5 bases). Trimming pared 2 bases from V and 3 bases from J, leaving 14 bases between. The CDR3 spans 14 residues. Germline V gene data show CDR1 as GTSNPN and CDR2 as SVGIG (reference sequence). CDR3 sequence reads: CAWSRSGGFYEQYF. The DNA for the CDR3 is TGTGCCTGGAGTCGGTCAGGAGGCTTCTACGAGCAGTACTTC.

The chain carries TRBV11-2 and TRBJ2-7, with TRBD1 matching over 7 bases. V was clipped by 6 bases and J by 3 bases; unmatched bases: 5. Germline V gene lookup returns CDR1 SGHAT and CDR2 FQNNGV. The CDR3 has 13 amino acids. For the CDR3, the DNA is TGTGCCAGCAGGCCTACAGGGGTCTACGAGCAGTACTTC. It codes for CASRPTGVYEQYF.

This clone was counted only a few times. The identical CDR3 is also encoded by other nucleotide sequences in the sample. This chain's CDR3 is CASSLGPHEQYF. The CDR3 DNA reads TGTGCCAGCAGCTTGGGGCCCCACGAGCAGTACTTC. The V call is TRBV7-9, the J call TRBJ2-7, with a weak D call TRBD1 (5 bases). CDR3 length: 12 residues. V lost 3 bases and J 5 bases, leaving 8 bases between the germline ends. Germline values: CDR1 SEHNR, CDR2 FQNEAQ (reference sequence).

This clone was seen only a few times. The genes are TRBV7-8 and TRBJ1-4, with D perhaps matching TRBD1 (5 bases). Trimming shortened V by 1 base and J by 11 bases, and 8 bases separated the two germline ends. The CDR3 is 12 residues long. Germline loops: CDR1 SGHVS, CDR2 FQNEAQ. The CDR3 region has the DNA TGTGCCAGCAGCTTAGATGGGGGGAAACTGTTTTTT. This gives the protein CASSLDGGKLFF.

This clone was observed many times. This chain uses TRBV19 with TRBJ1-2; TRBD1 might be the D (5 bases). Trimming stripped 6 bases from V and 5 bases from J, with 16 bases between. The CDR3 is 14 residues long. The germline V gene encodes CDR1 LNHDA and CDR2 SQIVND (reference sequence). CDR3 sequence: CASRLRGGEYGYTF. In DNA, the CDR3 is TGTGCCAGTAGGCTCCGCGGGGGGGAATATGGCTACACCTTC. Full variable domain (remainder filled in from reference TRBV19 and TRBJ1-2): DGGITQSPKYLFRKEGQNVTLSCEQNLNHDAMYWYRQDPGQGLRLIYYSQIVNDFQKGDIAEGYSVSREKKESFPLTVTSAQKNPTAFYLCASRLRGGEYGYTFGSGTRLTVV.

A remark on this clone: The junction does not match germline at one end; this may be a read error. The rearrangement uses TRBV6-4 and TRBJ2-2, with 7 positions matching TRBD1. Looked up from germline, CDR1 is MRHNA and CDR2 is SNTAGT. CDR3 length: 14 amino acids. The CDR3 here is CASSVGTDTGELFF. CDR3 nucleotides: TGTGCCAGCAGTGTAGGGACAGACACCGGGGAGCTGTTCTTT.

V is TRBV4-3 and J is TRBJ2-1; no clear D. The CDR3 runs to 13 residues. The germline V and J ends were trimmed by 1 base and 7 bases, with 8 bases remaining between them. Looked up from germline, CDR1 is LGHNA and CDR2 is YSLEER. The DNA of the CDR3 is TGCGCCAGCAGCCAAGCAAGGTCGAATGAGCAGTTCTTC. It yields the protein CASSQARSNEQFF.

This CDR3 reads CASSLLAQGIGELFF. The CDR3 DNA is TGTGCCAGCAGTTTATTGGCGCAGGGAATCGGGGAGCTGTTTTTT. V usage is TRBV27 and J usage is TRBJ2-2, with D perhaps matching TRBD1 (5 bases). This CDR3 is 15 amino acids long. V lost 1 base and J lost 7, with 13 bases in between. Germline loops: CDR1 MNHEY, CDR2 SMNVEV (reference sequence).

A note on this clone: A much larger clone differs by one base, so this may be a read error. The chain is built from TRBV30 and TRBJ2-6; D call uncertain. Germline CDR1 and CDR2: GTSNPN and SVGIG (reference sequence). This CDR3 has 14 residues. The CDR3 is CARSVGSGANVLTF. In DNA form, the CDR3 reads TGTGCCCGGAGTGTGGGCTCTGGGGCCAACGTCCTGACTTTC.

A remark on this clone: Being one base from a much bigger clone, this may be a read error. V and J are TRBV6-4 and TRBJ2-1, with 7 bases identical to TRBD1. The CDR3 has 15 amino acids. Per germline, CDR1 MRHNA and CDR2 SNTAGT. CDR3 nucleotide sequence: TGTGCCAGCAGTCTTAGACAGGGAGAGTACAGTGAGCAGTTCTTC. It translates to CASSLRQGEYSEQFF.